The T cell receptor (beta chain) described here comes from a study of control samples from healthy donors and cancer patients. Libraries were prepared by immunoSEQ multiplex PCR; TCRdb keeps only in-frame clonotypes and omits some of them. The sample contains roughly 170,000 clones, roughly 91% of which appear only once. The CDR3 length is 17 residues. Trimming stripped 1 base from V and 5 bases from J, with 19 bases between. The chain employs TRBV5-7 and TRBJ1-5; D unresolved. TRBV5-7 is given ORF status, its function remaining uncertain. The TCR comes from a young man in good health. The sample consisted of blood. The chain's CDR3 is CASSLPLPTTPDQPQHF. The CDR3, as DNA: TGTGCCAGCAGCTTGCCACTTCCCACAACCCCCGATCAGCCCCAGCATTTT.